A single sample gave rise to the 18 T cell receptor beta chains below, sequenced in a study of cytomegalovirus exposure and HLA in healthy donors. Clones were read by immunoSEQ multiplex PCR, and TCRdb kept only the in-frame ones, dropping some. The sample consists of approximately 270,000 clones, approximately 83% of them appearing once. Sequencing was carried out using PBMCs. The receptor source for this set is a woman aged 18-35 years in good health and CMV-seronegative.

This CDR3 is CAISDRPAPYEQYF. The CDR3 DNA is TGTGCCATCAGTGACCGACCAGCGCCCTACGAGCAGTACTTC. V gene TRBV10-3 combines with J gene TRBJ2-7; D is unclear. Per the germline V gene, CDR1 is ENHRY and CDR2 is SYGVKD. The CDR3 sequence is 14 residues long. V lost 3 bases, J lost 2 bases, and 11 bases lay in between.

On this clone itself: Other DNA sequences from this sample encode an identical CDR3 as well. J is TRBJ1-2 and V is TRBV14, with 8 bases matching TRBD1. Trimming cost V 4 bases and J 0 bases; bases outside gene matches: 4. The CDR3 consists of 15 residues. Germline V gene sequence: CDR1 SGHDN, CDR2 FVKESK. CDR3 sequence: CASSPRTGTNYGYTF. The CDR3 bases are TGTGCCAGCAGCCCCAGGACAGGGACTAACTATGGCTACACCTTC.

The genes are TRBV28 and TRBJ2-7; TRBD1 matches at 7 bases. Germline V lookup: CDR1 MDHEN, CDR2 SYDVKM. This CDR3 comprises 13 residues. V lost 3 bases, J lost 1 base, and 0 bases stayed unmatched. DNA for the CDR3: TGTGCCAGCAGTTTGGGACAGTCCTACGAGCAGTACTTC. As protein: CASSLGQSYEQYF.

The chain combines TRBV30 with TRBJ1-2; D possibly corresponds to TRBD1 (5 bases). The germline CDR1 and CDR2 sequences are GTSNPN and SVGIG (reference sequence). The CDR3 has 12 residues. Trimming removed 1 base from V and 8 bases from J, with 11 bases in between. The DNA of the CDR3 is TGTGCCTGGAGTGCCAGGGAAGGAGGCTACACCTTC. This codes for CAWSAREGGYTF.

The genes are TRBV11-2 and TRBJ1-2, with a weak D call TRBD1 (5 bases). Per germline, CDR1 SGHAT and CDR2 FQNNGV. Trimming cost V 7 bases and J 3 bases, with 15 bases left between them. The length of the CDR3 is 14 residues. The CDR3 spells CASTKRGGDYGYTF. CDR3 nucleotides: TGTGCCAGCACCAAAAGGGGAGGGGACTATGGCTACACCTTC. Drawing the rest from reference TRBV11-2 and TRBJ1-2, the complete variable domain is EAGVAQSPRYKIIEKRQSVAFWCNPISGHATLYWYQQILGQGPKLLIQFQNNGVVDDSQLPKDRFSAERLKGVDSTLKIQPAKLEDSAVYLCASTKRGGDYGYTFGSGTRLTVV.

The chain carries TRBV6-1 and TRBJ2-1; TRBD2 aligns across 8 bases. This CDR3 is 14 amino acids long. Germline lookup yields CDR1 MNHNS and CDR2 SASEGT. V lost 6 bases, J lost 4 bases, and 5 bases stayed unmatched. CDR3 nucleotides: TGTGCCAGCAGGGGGCGGGAGGTATACAATGAGCAGTTCTTC. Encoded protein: CASRGREVYNEQFF.

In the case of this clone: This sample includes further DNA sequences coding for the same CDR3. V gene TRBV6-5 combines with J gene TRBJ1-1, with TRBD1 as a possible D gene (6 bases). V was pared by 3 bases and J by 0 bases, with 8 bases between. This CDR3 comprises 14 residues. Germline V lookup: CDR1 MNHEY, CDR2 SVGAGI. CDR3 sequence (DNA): TGTGCCAGCAGTTATAACAGGGTGAACACTGAAGCTTTCTTT. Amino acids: CASSYNRVNTEAFF.

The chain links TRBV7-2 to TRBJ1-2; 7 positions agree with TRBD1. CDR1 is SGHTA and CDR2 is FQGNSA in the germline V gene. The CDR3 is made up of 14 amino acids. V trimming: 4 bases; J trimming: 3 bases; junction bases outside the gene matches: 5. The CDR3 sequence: CASSSTTGYYGYTF. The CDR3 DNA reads TGTGCCAGCAGCTCGACGACAGGGTACTATGGCTACACCTTC.

The DNA of the CDR3 is TGTGCCAGCAACCTACAGGCCGGCTATAATTCACCCCTCCACTTT. The encoded protein is CASNLQAGYNSPLHF. This rearrangement joins TRBV6-6 to TRBJ1-6; maybe TRBD1 (5 bases). Germline V lookup: CDR1 MNHNY, CDR2 SVGAGI (reference sequence). CDR3 size: 15 residues. V shed 7 bases and J shed 3 bases, with 13 bases lying between them.

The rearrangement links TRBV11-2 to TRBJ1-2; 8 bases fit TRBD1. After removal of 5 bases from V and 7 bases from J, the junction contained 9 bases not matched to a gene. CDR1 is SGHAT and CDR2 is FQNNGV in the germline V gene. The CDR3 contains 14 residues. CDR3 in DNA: TGTGCCAGCAGCGGCGACAGGGGCGCGGGTGGCTACACCTTC. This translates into CASSGDRGAGGYTF.

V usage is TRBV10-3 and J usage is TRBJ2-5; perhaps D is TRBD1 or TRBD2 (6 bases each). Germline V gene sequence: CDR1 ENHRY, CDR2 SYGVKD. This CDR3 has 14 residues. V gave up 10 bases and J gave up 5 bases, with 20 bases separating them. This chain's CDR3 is CATRRDKKEETQYF. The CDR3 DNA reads TGTGCCACCAGGAGGGACAAGAAAGAGGAGACCCAGTACTTC.

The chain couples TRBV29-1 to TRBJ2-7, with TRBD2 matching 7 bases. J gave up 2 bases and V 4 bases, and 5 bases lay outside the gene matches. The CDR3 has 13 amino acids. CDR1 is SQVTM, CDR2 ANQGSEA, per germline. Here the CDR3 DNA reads TGCAGCGTTGGGACTAGTAGCACCTACGAGCAGTACTTC. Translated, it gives CSVGTSSTYEQYF.

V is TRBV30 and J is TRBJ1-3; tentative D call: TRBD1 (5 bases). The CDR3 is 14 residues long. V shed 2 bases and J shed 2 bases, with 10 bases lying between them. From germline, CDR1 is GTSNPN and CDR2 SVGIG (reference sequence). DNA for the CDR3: TGTGCCTGGAGTCCTGGGGCAGCTGGAAACACCATATATTTT. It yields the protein CAWSPGAAGNTIYF.

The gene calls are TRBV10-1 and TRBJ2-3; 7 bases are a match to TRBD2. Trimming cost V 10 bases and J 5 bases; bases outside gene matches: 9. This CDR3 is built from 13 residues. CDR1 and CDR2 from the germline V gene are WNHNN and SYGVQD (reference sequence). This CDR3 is CATGRTGGDTQYF. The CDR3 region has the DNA TGCGCCACCGGTAGGACGGGGGGAGATACGCAGTATTTT.

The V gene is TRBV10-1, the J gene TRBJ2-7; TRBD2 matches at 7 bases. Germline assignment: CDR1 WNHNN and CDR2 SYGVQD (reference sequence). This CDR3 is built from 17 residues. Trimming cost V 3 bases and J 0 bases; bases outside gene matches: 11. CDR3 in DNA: TGCGCCAGCAGTGACCTGGCGTCGGAGCGGGGCTCCTACGAGCAGTACTTC. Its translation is CASSDLASERGSYEQYF.

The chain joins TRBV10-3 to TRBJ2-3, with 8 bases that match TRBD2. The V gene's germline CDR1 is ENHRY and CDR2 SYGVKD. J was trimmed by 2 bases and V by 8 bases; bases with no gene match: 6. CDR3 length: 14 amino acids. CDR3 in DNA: TGTGCCATCGGGGCTAGCGGGCTCACAGATACGCAGTATTTT. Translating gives CAIGASGLTDTQYF.

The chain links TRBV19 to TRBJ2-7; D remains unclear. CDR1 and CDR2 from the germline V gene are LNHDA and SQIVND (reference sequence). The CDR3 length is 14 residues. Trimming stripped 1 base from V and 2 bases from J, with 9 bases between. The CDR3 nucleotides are TGTGCCAGTAGTATAGGAGTCTACGCCTACGAGCAGTACTTC. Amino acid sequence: CASSIGVYAYEQYF.

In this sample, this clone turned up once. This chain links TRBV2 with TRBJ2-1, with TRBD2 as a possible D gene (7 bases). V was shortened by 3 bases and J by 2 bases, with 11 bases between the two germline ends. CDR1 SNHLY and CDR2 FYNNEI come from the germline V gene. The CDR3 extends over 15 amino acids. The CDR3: CASSEDGGPYNEQFF. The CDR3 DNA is TGTGCCAGCAGTGAGGACGGGGGGCCCTACAATGAGCAGTTCTTC.